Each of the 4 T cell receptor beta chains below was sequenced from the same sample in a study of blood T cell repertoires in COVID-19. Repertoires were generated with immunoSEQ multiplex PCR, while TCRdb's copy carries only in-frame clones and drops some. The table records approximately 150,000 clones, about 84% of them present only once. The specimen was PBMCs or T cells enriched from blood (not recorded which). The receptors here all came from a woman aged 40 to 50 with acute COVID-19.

CDR3 sequence reads: CASQNYGYTF. DNA of the CDR3: TGTGCCAGCCAAAACTATGGCTACACCTTC. This sequence joins TRBV2 and TRBJ1-2, with no clear D. The CDR3 sequence is 10 residues long. V gave up 8 bases and J gave up 2 bases, with 3 bases separating them. CDR1 and CDR2 (germline): SNHLY, FYNNEI.

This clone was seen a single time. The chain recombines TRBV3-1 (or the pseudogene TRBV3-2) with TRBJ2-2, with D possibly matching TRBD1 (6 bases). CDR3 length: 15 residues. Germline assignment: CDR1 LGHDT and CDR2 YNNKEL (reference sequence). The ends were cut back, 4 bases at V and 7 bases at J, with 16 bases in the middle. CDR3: CASSRRQGSVGELFF. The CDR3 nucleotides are TGTGCCAGCAGCCGCCGGCAGGGGTCGGTCGGGGAGCTGTTTTTT.

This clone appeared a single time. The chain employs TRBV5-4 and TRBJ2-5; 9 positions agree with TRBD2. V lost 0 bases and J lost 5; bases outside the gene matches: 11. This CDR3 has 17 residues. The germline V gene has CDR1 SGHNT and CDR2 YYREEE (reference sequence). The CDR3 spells CASSLVFSGSFDETQYF. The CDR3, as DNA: TGTGCCAGCAGCTTGGTATTTAGCGGGAGCTTCGACGAGACCCAGTACTTC.

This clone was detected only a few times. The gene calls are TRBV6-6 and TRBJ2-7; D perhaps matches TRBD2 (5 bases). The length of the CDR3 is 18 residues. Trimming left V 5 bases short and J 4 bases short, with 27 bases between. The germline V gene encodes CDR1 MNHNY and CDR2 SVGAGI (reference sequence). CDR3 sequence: CASSPPYGFDGVSYEQYF. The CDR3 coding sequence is TGTGCCAGCAGTCCCCCTTATGGATTCGACGGGGTTTCTTACGAGCAGTACTTC.